Presented here are 9 T cell receptor beta chains from one specimen sequenced in a study of blood T cell repertoires in COVID-19. The table came from immunoSEQ multiplex PCR; TCRdb's copy has only in-frame clones and leaves some out. The sample includes under 450,000 clones, approximately 77% of them seen just once. The sequenced sample was peripheral blood. The source is a human donor with acute or convalescent COVID-19. The donor label of this sample is uncertain.

This rearrangement joins TRBV7-8 to TRBJ2-7; TRBD1 might be the D (6 bases). Deletions cut 5 bases from V and 4 bases from J, with 12 bases between. The CDR3 runs to 13 residues. Germline assignment: CDR1 SGHVS and CDR2 FQNEAQ. The CDR3 region has the DNA TGTGCCAGCAGCCGACAGGTCGAGTACGAGCAGTACTTC. Its protein product is CASSRQVEYEQYF.

V usage is TRBV3-1 (or the pseudogene TRBV3-2) and J usage is TRBJ2-7; possible D gene TRBD2, 6 bases. From germline, CDR1 is LGHDT and CDR2 YNNKEL (reference sequence). The CDR3 runs to 17 residues. V gave up 4 bases and J gave up 2 bases, with 21 bases separating them. The CDR3 reads CASSPQSRGTSTYEQYF. The CDR3 bases are TGTGCCAGCAGCCCGCAATCGAGAGGGACTTCAACCTACGAGCAGTACTTC.

This clone was observed a handful of times. The chain has TRBV7-2 and TRBJ2-1; D is undetermined. The CDR3 extends over 12 amino acids. Trimming stripped 1 base from V and 7 bases from J, with 5 bases between. Germline V gene sequence: CDR1 SGHTA, CDR2 FQGNSA. CDR3 in DNA: TGTGCCAGCAGCTTAGTCGGGAATGAGCAGTTCTTC. It specifies CASSLVGNEQFF.

In regard to this clone: Sequence at one end of the junction differs from germline and may be a read error. The V call is TRBV19, the J call TRBJ1-2; no reliable D call. Germline V CDR1 and CDR2: LNHDA, SQIVND (reference sequence). The CDR3 is 15 amino acids. The CDR3 reads CASSIEREASYGYTF. For the CDR3, the DNA is TGTGCCAGTAGCATAGAGAGGGAGGCGAGCTATGGCTACACCTTC.

The chain carries TRBV3-1 (or the pseudogene TRBV3-2) and TRBJ1-1; TRBD1 agrees at 7 bases. CDR1 LGHDT and CDR2 YNNKEL come from the germline V gene (reference sequence). This CDR3 contains 13 residues. V was clipped by 4 bases and J by 5 bases; unmatched bases: 4. The CDR3 region is CASSLKTGTEAFF. DNA of the CDR3: TGTGCCAGCAGCCTGAAGACAGGGACTGAAGCTTTCTTT.

The J gene is TRBJ2-3, the V gene TRBV7-2; TRBD2 agrees at 9 bases. With 1 base clipped from V and 7 bases from J, the junction kept 3 bases outside the gene matches. This CDR3 is built from 14 residues. Germline assignment: CDR1 SGHTA and CDR2 FQGNSA. The chain's CDR3 is CASSLERGVYTQYF. The CDR3 DNA sequence: TGTGCCAGCAGCTTAGAGCGGGGGGTTTATACGCAGTATTTT. The variable domain in full, completed from reference TRBV7-2 and TRBJ2-3, reads GAGVSQSPSNKVTEKGKDVELRCDPISGHTALYWYRQSLGQGLEFLIYFQGNSAPDKSGLPSDRFSAERTGGSVSTLTIQRTQQEDSAVYLCASSLERGVYTQYFGPGTRLTVL.

The J gene is TRBJ2-3, the V gene TRBV5-1; TRBD2 matches at 13 bases. The V gene's germline CDR1 is SGHRS and CDR2 YFSETQ. This CDR3 contains 17 residues. V trimming: 4 bases; J trimming: 0 bases; junction bases outside the gene matches: 5. The CDR3, as DNA: TGCGCCAGCAGCCCGGGACTAGCGGGGCCTAGCACAGATACGCAGTATTTT. It is translated as CASSPGLAGPSTDTQYF. Together with reference TRBV5-1 and TRBJ2-3, the CDR3 gives the full variable domain: KAGVTQTPRYLIKTRGQQVTLSCSPISGHRSVSWYQQTPGQGLQFLFEYFSETQRNKGNFPGRFSGRQFSNSRSEMNVSTLELGDSALYLCASSPGLAGPSTDTQYFGPGTRLTVL.

This chain joins TRBV5-1 and TRBJ2-5; 8 bases match TRBD1. This CDR3 is 15 amino acids long. Germline values: CDR1 SGHRS, CDR2 YFSETQ. Unmatched junction bases numbered 5, after V lost 4 bases and J lost 0 bases. In DNA form, the CDR3 reads TGCGCCAGCAGCCCACAGACAGGGGACCAAGAGACCCAGTACTTC. The encoded protein is CASSPQTGDQETQYF.

The J gene is TRBJ1-1, the V gene TRBV2; D may be TRBD1 (6 bases). This CDR3 comprises 15 residues. The V end lost 9 bases, the J end lost 5 bases, and 22 bases lay between the germline ends. Germline V gene data show CDR1 as SNHLY and CDR2 as FYNNEI. CDR3 sequence reads: CASREEAGANTEAFF. The CDR3 bases are TGTGCCAGTCGAGAGGAGGCAGGGGCTAATACTGAAGCTTTCTTT.